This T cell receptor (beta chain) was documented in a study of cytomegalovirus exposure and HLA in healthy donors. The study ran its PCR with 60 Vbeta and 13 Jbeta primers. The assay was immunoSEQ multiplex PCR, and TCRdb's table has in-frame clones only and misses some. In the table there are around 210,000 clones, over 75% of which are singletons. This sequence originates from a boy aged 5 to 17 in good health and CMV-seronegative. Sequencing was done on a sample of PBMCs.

CDR3 region: CASSVGWGPGKAFF. The CDR3 DNA sequence: TGTGCCAGCAGCGTAGGTTGGGGGCCCGGGAAAGCTTTCTTT. The chain employs TRBV9 and TRBJ1-1, with D tentatively TRBD1 (6 bases). The ends were cut back, 0 bases at V and 9 bases at J, with 15 bases in the middle. Germline V gene data show CDR1 as SGDLS and CDR2 as YYNGEE. The CDR3 extends over 14 amino acids.